This T cell receptor (beta chain) stems from a study of blood T cell repertoires in COVID-19. Across the study: Sample material is recorded as cDNA or gDNA derived from T cells, B-cell-depleted T cells, or PBMCs.

Here immunoSEQ multiplex PCR was the method, and the copy in TCRdb shows in-frame clones only, minus some. The top ten clones hold around 6% of a sample with nearly 70,000 clones, 88% of them seen once. V gave up 6 bases and J gave up 3 bases, with 14 bases separating them. In germline, CDR1 is SNHLY, CDR2 FYNNEI. This CDR3 is 15 amino acids long. This chain joins TRBV2 and TRBJ1-4; a weak D match, TRBD1 (6 bases). Sequenced input: peripheral blood. This TCR was sampled from a woman in her 70s with acute or convalescent COVID-19. CDR3 bases: TGTGCCAGCAGCCCTACAGGGTTATCTAATGAAAAACTGTTTTTT. Translated, it gives CASSPTGLSNEKLFF. The full variable domain, completed using reference TRBV2 and TRBJ1-4, is EPEVTQTPSHQVTQMGQEVILRCVPISNHLYFYWYRQILGQKVEFLVSFYNNEISEKSEIFDDQFSVERPDGSNFTLKIRSTKLEDSAMYFCASSPTGLSNEKLFFGSGTQLSVL.